These 3 T cell receptor beta chains share one sample of origin, sequenced in a study of blood T cell repertoires in COVID-19. The method was immunoSEQ multiplex PCR; TCRdb's version includes in-frame clones alone and lacks a portion of them. The profile shows 200,000 to 250,000 clones, around 85% of them singletons. The sequenced sample was PBMCs or T cells enriched from blood (not recorded which). These receptors came from a man aged 40-49 years who had recovered from COVID-19.

The CDR3 loop is CASSLGTGYEQYF. The CDR3 DNA follows: TGTGCCAGCAGCTTAGGAACAGGCTACGAGCAGTACTTC. J is TRBJ2-7 and V is TRBV11-2; tentative D call: TRBD1 (5 bases). Germline CDR1 and CDR2: SGHAT and FQNNGV. There are 13 residues in the CDR3. The V end lost 1 base, the J end lost 3 bases, and 7 bases lay between the germline ends.

The V gene is TRBV2, the J gene TRBJ1-1; 7 bases agree with TRBD1. Germline values: CDR1 SNHLY, CDR2 FYNNEI. This CDR3 is 13 amino acids long. V lost 5 bases to trimming and J lost 3 bases; unmatched junction nucleotides: 3. The CDR3 DNA sequence: TGTGCCAGCAGTTACAGGGGTGACACTGAAGCTTTCTTT. It translates to CASSYRGDTEAFF.

The V and J genes are TRBV19 and TRBJ2-7, with 9 nucleotides matching TRBD1. Trimming took 2 bases from V and 2 from J; bases not matched to a gene: 4. This CDR3 is 15 amino acids long. The germline CDR1 and CDR2 sequences are LNHDA and SQIVND (reference sequence). The CDR3 sequence: CASSIRTGVTYEQYF. Written as DNA, the CDR3 is TGTGCCAGTAGTATACGGACAGGGGTAACCTACGAGCAGTACTTC.